Listed here are 11 T cell receptor beta chains from one sample, sequenced in a study of blood T cell repertoires in COVID-19. Generated by immunoSEQ multiplex PCR, the TCRdb table keeps only in-frame clones and is missing some. The table records some 170,000 clones, approximately 83% of them present only once. Sequenced material: peripheral blood. The origin of the receptors is a woman in her forties with COVID-19, enrolled during active disease.

The chain is built from TRBV6-6 and TRBJ1-5; D unresolved. Germline loops: CDR1 MNHNY, CDR2 SVGAGI (reference sequence). The CDR3 spans 13 residues. Trimming cost V 2 bases and J 7 bases, with 9 bases left between them. The CDR3 bases are TGTGCCAGCAGTTACGACGGAGTCCAGCCCCAGCATTTT. This gives the protein CASSYDGVQPQHF.

The rearrangement links TRBV18 to TRBJ1-2; TRBD1 is a possible D gene (5 bases). The CDR3 is 15 amino acids. Germline CDR1 and CDR2: KGHSH and LQKENI. The V end lost 0 bases, the J end lost 6 bases, and 14 bases lay between the germline ends. In DNA form, the CDR3 reads TGTGCCAGCTCACCACCGGGGACTTTTAATAATGGCTACACCTTC. It encodes CASSPPGTFNNGYTF.

The chain links TRBV5-5 to TRBJ1-5; 10 nucleotides agree with TRBD1. With 5 bases clipped from V and 4 bases from J, the junction kept 9 bases outside the gene matches. Germline CDR1 and CDR2: SGHKS and YYEKEE (reference sequence). The CDR3 length is 16 residues. CDR3 loop: CASSPGTGALNQPQHF. DNA of the CDR3: TGTGCCAGCAGTCCCGGGACAGGGGCCCTGAATCAGCCCCAGCATTTT.

This rearrangement joins TRBV29-1 to TRBJ1-1, with D hard to call. Trimming removed 3 bases at V and 1 base at J, with 6 bases between. Germline V lookup: CDR1 SQVTM, CDR2 ANQGSEA. The CDR3 has 12 residues. Written as DNA, the CDR3 is TGCAGCGTTGAGACAACGAACACTGAAGCTTTCTTT. Translation: CSVETTNTEAFF.

The chain has TRBV21-1 and TRBJ1-1; TRBD1 is the table's D call and was not checked against the DNA. TRBV21-1 is recorded as a pseudogene. The CDR3 has 12 residues. CDR3 coding DNA: TGTGCCAGCAGCAAGTCAGGGGCTGAAGCTTTCTTT. Encoded protein: CASSKSGAEAFF.

V usage is TRBV19 and J usage is TRBJ1-2; no clear D. The CDR3 is 13 residues long. V gave up 3 bases and J gave up 2 bases, with 7 bases separating them. Germline CDR1 is LNHDA and CDR2 is SQIVND (reference sequence). This CDR3 is CASSILENYGYTF. The CDR3 nucleotides read TGTGCCAGTAGTATTTTGGAGAACTATGGCTACACCTTC.

The CDR3: CASSSGQGAIEQYF. The DNA of the CDR3 is TGTGCCAGCAGCTCGGGACAGGGGGCGATCGAGCAGTACTTC. J is TRBJ2-7 and V is TRBV7-2, with 12 bases identical to TRBD1. The CDR3 is 14 amino acids. Germline trimming cut 4 bases from V and 6 bases from J; bases unmatched to any gene: 4. Germline CDR1 SGHTA, CDR2 FQGNSA. The full variable domain, its missing parts supplied by reference TRBV7-2 and TRBJ2-7, is GAGVSQSPSNKVTEKGKDVELRCDPISGHTALYWYRQSLGQGLEFLIYFQGNSAPDKSGLPSDRFSAERTGGSVSTLTIQRTQQEDSAVYLCASSSGQGAIEQYFGPGTRLTVT.

V is TRBV2 and J is TRBJ1-1; 8 bases agree with TRBD1. Germline V lookup: CDR1 SNHLY, CDR2 FYNNEI. The CDR3 loop spans 14 amino acids. With V trimmed by 4 bases and J by 4 bases, 5 bases remained unmatched. The DNA of the CDR3 is TGTGCCAGCAGTGTGGTCGACAGGGGCACTGAAGCTTTCTTT. This codes for CASSVVDRGTEAFF.

This clone was seen just once. The chain carries TRBV5-1 and TRBJ1-2, with a possible D match to TRBD1 (5 bases). In germline, CDR1 is SGHRS, CDR2 YFSETQ. Between the trimmed V and J ends, which lost 10 bases and 5 bases, there was a span of 33 bases. CDR3 size: 18 residues. The CDR3 nucleotides are TGCGCCCCCGGGGGGGGTACTAACCGCCAGACGGGATTTTATGGCTACACCTTC. Protein product: CAPGGGTNRQTGFYGYTF.

The V and J genes are TRBV21-1 and TRBJ2-7; the table's D call TRBD2 went unverified against the DNA. TRBV21-1 is a listed pseudogene. The CDR3 runs to 13 residues. DNA for the CDR3: TGTGCCAGCAGCAAGGGGGGTCTGAACGAGCAGTACTTC. Amino acids: CASSKGGLNEQYF.

The rearrangement joins TRBV19 to TRBJ2-7; D might be TRBD2 (5 bases). V gave up 7 bases and J gave up 3 bases, with 19 bases separating them. The germline CDR1 and CDR2 sequences are LNHDA and SQIVND (reference sequence). The CDR3 spans 15 residues. The CDR3 DNA reads as TGTGCCAGTACCCCCAGGACTTCAAACGTCTACGAGCAGTACTTC. As protein: CASTPRTSNVYEQYF.